Here is one T cell receptor (beta chain) with its context. This clone may be a read error of a much larger clone one base away. The CDR3 extends over 14 amino acids. V was clipped by 9 bases and J by 7 bases, with 16 bases between them. In germline, CDR1 is LNHDA, CDR2 SQIVND (reference sequence). These data are taken from a study of tumor-infiltrating lymphocytes in primary liver carcinoma. The roughly 17-31 mg bulk tissue piece was not sorted before simultaneous RNA and DNA extraction. The cohort consisted of patients whose primary liver carcinoma was surgically resected. Synthesis of TCR beta cDNA was carried out from approximately 470 ng total RNA with a constant-region primer. It was through three nested multiplex PCR rounds of slightly modified ARM-PCR that TCR beta libraries arose. Rounds one and two of PCR, each of about 10 cycles, were primed with TRBV1-TRBV30 forward primers and a C-beta reverse primer. Each CDR3 protein is one row after TCRdb ran MiXCR on the multiplex PCR reads. The sample shows around 25,000 distinct CDR3 sequences, roughly four fifths of them seen only once.

The chain joins TRBV19 to TRBJ1-6; the D gene is possibly TRBD1 (5 bases). The receptor was isolated from a woman aged 25 to 45 with primary liver carcinoma and hepatitis B virus infection. What was sequenced was liver tumor tissue from sampling region 5. Subset of the sample: tumor region T5, tumor centre. The CDR3 protein is CASSDMVGNSPLHF. The CDR3 coding sequence is TGTGCCAGCTCGGACATGGTGGGCAATTCACCCCTCCACTTT.